Listed here are 11 T cell receptor beta chains from one sample, sequenced in a study of cytomegalovirus exposure and HLA in healthy donors. 60 Vbeta and 13 Jbeta primers were used in PCR. The method was immunoSEQ multiplex PCR; TCRdb's version includes in-frame clones alone and lacks a portion of them. The table lists some 170,000 clones, roughly two thirds of them singletons, with under 3.5% in the top ten. The sequenced sample was PBMCs. The receptors shown here come from a woman aged 25-40 years in good health and CMV-seronegative.

The CDR3 nucleotides read TGCAGCGTTGTACTAGCGGGACCTTCCTACGAGCAGTACTTC. This gives the protein CSVVLAGPSYEQYF. The gene calls are TRBV29-1 and TRBJ2-7, with 10 bases that match TRBD2. V shed 4 bases and J 1 base; nucleotides not matched to a gene: 4. The germline V gene has CDR1 SQVTM and CDR2 ANQGSEA. The CDR3 loop spans 14 amino acids.

This clone was detected a few times. J is TRBJ2-2 and V is TRBV5-6; 10 nucleotides agree with TRBD1. CDR3 length equals 18 residues. With 7 bases clipped from V and 0 bases from J, the junction kept 12 bases outside the gene matches. The germline V gene encodes CDR1 SGHDT and CDR2 YYEEEE. The DNA of the CDR3 is TGTGCCAGCGGCCGGGACAGGGGATCCTTCGCGAACACCGGGGAGCTGTTTTTT. Protein sequence: CASGRDRGSFANTGELFF. The variable domain in full, completed from reference TRBV5-6 and TRBJ2-2, reads DAGVTQSPTHLIKTRGQQVTLRCSPKSGHDTVSWYQQALGQGPQFIFQYYEEEERQRGNFPDRFSGHQFPNYSSELNVNALLLGDSALYLCASGRDRGSFANTGELFFGEGSRLTVL.

The chain recombines TRBV6-5 with TRBJ1-1; tentative D call: TRBD1 (5 bases). Trimming took 4 bases from V and 1 from J, leaving 10 bases between them. The CDR3 covers 14 residues. In germline, CDR1 is MNHEY, CDR2 SVGAGI. The CDR3: CASSFGHANTEAFF. The CDR3 coding sequence is TGTGCCAGCAGTTTCGGACATGCGAACACTGAAGCTTTCTTT.

This clone appeared a few times. The chain is built from TRBV7-9 and TRBJ2-1, with D maybe TRBD2 (6 bases). Deletions cut 2 bases from V and 8 bases from J, with 16 bases between. The CDR3 is 15 amino acids. Germline-derived CDR1 and CDR2 are SEHNR and FQNEAQ (reference sequence). The CDR3 protein is CASSLYGASVDEQFF. CDR3 sequence (DNA): TGTGCCAGCAGCTTATACGGAGCTAGCGTCGATGAGCAGTTCTTC. The complete variable domain, with remaining parts taken from reference TRBV7-9 and TRBJ2-1, reads DTGVSQNPRHKITKRGQNVTFRCDPISEHNRLYWYRQTLGQGPEFLTYFQNEAQLEKSRLLSDRFSAERPKGSFSTLEIQRTEQGDSAMYLCASSLYGASVDEQFFGPGTRLTVL.

The chain is built from TRBV25-1 and TRBJ2-1; TRBD2 matches 12 bases. The germline V gene has CDR1 MGHDK and CDR2 SYGVNS. The CDR3 is 15 residues long. The J segment lost 9 bases and the V segment lost 5 bases, leaving 8 bases of the junction unmatched. CDR3 amino acids: CASSRQGLAGFEQFF. DNA for the CDR3: TGTGCCAGCAGTCGACAAGGACTAGCGGGATTTGAGCAGTTCTTC.

This clone has just a few counts. The chain joins TRBV7-2 to TRBJ1-5; the D gene is possibly TRBD1 (6 bases). The V and J ends lost 6 bases and 5 bases respectively, with 17 bases between them. The CDR3 runs 15 residues. From germline, CDR1 is SGHTA and CDR2 FQGNSA. The CDR3 DNA reads TGTGCCAGCAGTCCAACAGGGCTGGGCTATCAGCCCCAGCATTTT. Amino acid sequence: CASSPTGLGYQPQHF. Drawing the rest from reference TRBV7-2 and TRBJ1-5, the complete variable domain is GAGVSQSPSNKVTEKGKDVELRCDPISGHTALYWYRQSLGQGLEFLIYFQGNSAPDKSGLPSDRFSAERTGGSVSTLTIQRTQQEDSAVYLCASSPTGLGYQPQHFGDGTRLSIL.

This clone appeared a single time. The chain joins TRBV2 to TRBJ1-2, with 7 bases matching TRBD1. J lost 5 bases, V lost 8 bases, and 8 bases had no gene match. The CDR3 sequence is 13 residues long. Germline lookup yields CDR1 SNHLY and CDR2 FYNNEI. The CDR3 nucleotides are TGTGCCAGCGGGGGGACAGCTCTTTATGGCTACACCTTC. It is translated as CASGGTALYGYTF.

The V gene is TRBV18, the J gene TRBJ1-1; 7 positions agree with TRBD1. Germline CDR1 reads KGHSH; CDR2 reads LQKENI. Trimming at V came to 5 bases and at J to 7 bases, leaving 7 bases not matched to a gene. The CDR3 has 13 residues. Here the CDR3 reads CASSSTGVDEAFF. The CDR3 bases are TGTGCCAGCTCATCTACAGGGGTGGATGAAGCTTTCTTT. Variable domain in full (rest from reference TRBV18 and TRBJ1-1): NAGVMQNPRHLVRRRGQEARLRCSPMKGHSHVYWYRQLPEEGLKFMVYLQKENIIDESGMPKERFSAEFPKEGPSILRIQQVVRGDSAAYFCASSSTGVDEAFFGQGTRLTVV.

The V gene is TRBV4-3, the J gene TRBJ2-7; D is possibly TRBD2 (6 bases). The CDR3 spans 17 residues. Germline values: CDR1 LGHNA, CDR2 YSLEER. The V gene lost 4 bases and the J gene lost 0 bases, with 19 bases spanning the gap. The DNA of the CDR3 is TGCGCCAGCAGCCGCCTAGGCGGGACTGGTGTCTCCTACGAGCAGTACTTC. This codes for CASSRLGGTGVSYEQYF.

This clone was counted a few times. This chain uses TRBV5-1 with TRBJ2-5, with D perhaps matching TRBD2 (5 bases). Germline loops: CDR1 SGHRS, CDR2 YFSETQ. CDR3 size: 13 residues. V dropped 5 bases and J dropped 3 bases, with 11 bases sitting between them. The chain's CDR3 is CASRYSGEETQYF. For the CDR3, the DNA is TGCGCCAGCAGATACAGCGGAGAAGAGACCCAGTACTTC. The full variable domain, with the rest looked up from reference TRBV5-1 and TRBJ2-5, is KAGVTQTPRYLIKTRGQQVTLSCSPISGHRSVSWYQQTPGQGLQFLFEYFSETQRNKGNFPGRFSGRQFSNSRSEMNVSTLELGDSALYLCASRYSGEETQYFGPGTRLLVL.

The chain has TRBV7-3 and TRBJ2-5, with D possibly matching TRBD2 (6 bases). Trimming stripped 5 bases from V and 3 bases from J, with 16 bases between. CDR3 length: 15 residues. The germline V gene encodes CDR1 SGHTA and CDR2 FQGTGA. This CDR3 is CASSRTTAGKETQYF. In DNA form, the CDR3 reads TGTGCCAGCAGCAGAACGACGGCGGGGAAAGAGACCCAGTACTTC.